This TCR beta chain was sequenced in a study of PD-1 blockade in classical Hodgkin lymphoma. Overall study results and limits: Diversity in CD4+ TCRs, unlike that measured in CD8+ TCRs, had risen significantly by C4D1. Individuals who commenced nivolumab within less than 1 year of ASCT were excluded.

Noted time point: cycle 4 day 1 (C4D1), after 5 to 7 weeks of nivolumab. Each of the patients experienced relapse following autologous stem cell transplantation, and their brentuximab vedotin exposure differed. CD4+ T cells were purified from thawed PBMCs by negative selection. Best responses included complete response and partial response; otherwise, the best response was progressive disease. Only in-frame clones appear in the TCRdb table, and some are missing; sequencing was by immunoSEQ multiplex PCR. The sample consists of about 20,000 clones, about 70% of them appearing once. The CDR3 is made up of 14 amino acids. Germline assignment: CDR1 MNHEY and CDR2 SMNVEV (reference sequence). The V gene lost 5 bases and the J gene lost 3 bases, with 13 bases spanning the gap. With regard to this clone: Antigen specificity is unknown.

The chain couples TRBV27 to TRBJ1-2, with unresolved D. This receptor was taken from a human donor with classical Hodgkin lymphoma. Sequenced here: CD4+ T cells from blood, sampled before the fourth cycle of nivolumab. CDR3 bases: TGTGCCAGCAGTCGATTAGAAGTAGACTATGGCTACACCTTC. Protein product: CASSRLEVDYGYTF.